These T cell receptor beta chains were read from a single sample in a study of blood T cell repertoires in COVID-19. Repertoires were generated with immunoSEQ multiplex PCR, while TCRdb's copy carries only in-frame clones and drops some. The sample lists about 150,000 clones; roughly 86% were seen once. The source material was peripheral blood. The receptors stem from a human donor with acute or convalescent COVID-19. The donor label of this sample is uncertain. The CDR3 runs from the conserved cysteine through the conserved F or W. The D gene is left open where the match is weak. Clone size is stated in some rows and not others, as once, few, many or a class when expanded.

J	D	V	size	CDR3	DNA
TRBJ1-6	NA	TRBV2	NA	CASREQALNSPLHF	TGTGCCAGCAGGGAACAGGCCCTAAATTCACCCCTCCACTTT
TRBJ2-7	NA	TRBV18	NA	CASSPQFSSYEQYF	TGTGCCAGCTCACCACAGTTTAGCTCCTACGAGCAGTACTTC
TRBJ1-6	TRBD1	TRBV2	NA	CASSLQGAINSPLHF	TGTGCCAGCAGCCTACAGGGGGCAATTAATTCACCCCTCCACTTT
TRBJ2-2	TRBD1	TRBV6-5	once	CASSRQGLNTGELFF	TGTGCCAGCAGTAGACAGGGGTTGAACACCGGGGAGCTGTTTTTT
TRBJ2-2	TRBD1	TRBV10-3	NA	CAIQLGQQGVGELFF	TGTGCCATTCAGTTGGGACAGCAGGGGGTCGGGGAGCTGTTTTTT
TRBJ1-2	NA	TRBV3-1/TRBV3-2	once	CASSQGPLEGGYTF	TGTGCCAGCAGCCAAGGGCCCTTGGAGGGTGGCTACACCTTC
TRBJ1-1	NA	TRBV7-9	NA	CASSLEGWVAFF	TGTGCCAGCAGCTTAGAGGGGTGGGTAGCTTTCTTT
TRBJ1-1	TRBD1	TRBV5-8	NA	CASSFVRGTNTEAFF	TGTGCCAGCAGCTTCGTCAGGGGGACGAACACTGAAGCTTTCTTT
TRBJ2-2	NA	TRBV18	NA	CASSPDRANTGELFF	TGTGCCAGCTCACCCGACAGAGCGAACACCGGGGAGCTGTTTTTT
TRBJ2-7	TRBD1	TRBV3-1/TRBV3-2	NA	CASSQELRDRWCEQYF	TGTGCCAGCAGCCAAGAGCTCCGGGACAGGTGGTGCGAGCAGTACTTC
TRBJ2-1	TRBD1	TRBV18	NA	CASSPGQGAGSHNEQFF	TGTGCCAGCTCACCCGGACAGGGGGCTGGGTCCCACAATGAGCAGTTCTTC
TRBJ2-7	NA	TRBV2	few	CASTRLQTSGEQYF	TGTGCCAGCACCCGACTCCAGACCTCCGGCGAGCAGTACTTC
TRBJ2-1	NA	TRBV3-1/TRBV3-2	once	CASSQEVLGGGLTKSYNEQFF	TGTGCCAGCAGCCAAGAAGTTCTGGGCGGGGGCCTCACAAAATCCTACAATGAGCAGTTCTTC
TRBJ1-6	NA	TRBV18	NA	CASSDSYHSPLHF	TGTGCCAGCTCTGACAGTTACCATTCACCCCTCCACTTT
TRBJ2-7	NA	TRBV3-1/TRBV3-2	NA	CASSPRAIRAQYEQYF	TGTGCCAGCAGCCCTAGAGCGATCAGGGCTCAGTACGAGCAGTACTTC
TRBJ2-7	TRBD1	TRBV2	NA	CASSATGQGSYEQYF	TGTGCCAGCAGTGCCACCGGACAGGGGTCCTACGAGCAGTACTTC
TRBJ1-2	NA	TRBV27	NA	CASSKQGNYGYTF	TGTGCCAGCAGTAAACAGGGTAACTATGGCTACACCTTC
TRBJ1-6	NA	TRBV5-1	few	CASTLEGYGSPLHF	TGCGCCAGCACCTTAGAGGGATACGGGTCACCCCTCCACTTT
TRBJ2-1	TRBD2	TRBV30	NA	CAWSAASGGAGDEQFF	TGTGCCTGGAGTGCGGCAAGCGGGGGGGCCGGCGATGAGCAGTTCTTC
TRBJ1-2	NA	TRBV12-3/TRBV12-4	once	CASRGFGGYTF	TGTGCCAGCCGGGGGTTCGGGGGCTACACCTTC
TRBJ1-5	NA	TRBV5-1	NA	CASSLHGQFNQPQHF	TGCGCCAGCAGCTTACATGGACAGTTCAATCAGCCCCAGCATTTT
TRBJ1-1	TRBD1	TRBV7-8	NA	CASRPFRGANTEAFF	TGTGCCAGCAGGCCCTTCAGGGGGGCGAACACTGAAGCTTTCTTT
TRBJ2-7	NA	TRBV27	NA	CASTRTPYEQYF	TGTGCCAGCACCAGGACACCCTACGAGCAGTACTTC
TRBJ1-2	TRBD1	TRBV6-6	NA	CASSFGQGADYGYTF	TGTGCCAGCAGTTTCGGACAGGGCGCGGACTATGGCTACACCTTC
TRBJ1-1	TRBD1	TRBV7-8	once	CASSLVTWDSTLRVFF	TGTGCCAGCAGCTTAGTAACCTGGGACAGTACCTTGAGAGTTTTCTTT
TRBJ2-2	NA	TRBV5-5	NA	CASSEGGPNTGELFF	TGTGCCAGCAGCGAAGGAGGTCCGAACACCGGGGAGCTGTTTTTT
TRBJ1-4	NA	TRBV30	NA	CAWSVNRGAGEKLFF	TGTGCCTGGAGTGTTAACCGGGGGGCAGGTGAAAAACTGTTTTTT
TRBJ1-3	NA	TRBV30	few	CACTTGAGNTIYF	TGTGCCTGCACGACAGGAGCTGGAAACACCATATATTTT
TRBJ2-2	NA	TRBV7-2	NA	CASSSKSGTGELFF	TGTGCCAGCAGCTCGAAATCAGGGACCGGGGAGCTGTTTTTT
TRBJ2-5	TRBD1	TRBV4-1	NA	CASSQHLGQVPRAQYF	TGCGCCAGCAGCCAGCACTTGGGACAGGTCCCCAGGGCCCAGTACTTC
TRBJ1-6	NA	TRBV6-5	once	CASRDRSSYNSPLHF	TGTGCCAGCAGGGATAGGAGCTCCTATAATTCACCCCTCCACTTT
TRBJ1-2	TRBD1	TRBV6-5	NA	CASSKAGTVNYGYTF	TGTGCCAGCAGTAAGGCCGGGACAGTCAACTATGGCTACACCTTC
TRBJ1-2	NA	TRBV24-1	NA	CATSDHRVDYGYTF	TGTGCCACCAGTGACCACAGGGTAGACTATGGCTACACCTTC
TRBJ1-3	NA	TRBV19	NA	CATSGQVSGNTIYF	TGTGCCACTTCAGGGCAGGTTTCTGGAAACACCATATATTTT
TRBJ2-1	TRBD2	TRBV29-1	NA	CSVVKTGWEGNEQFF	TGCAGCGTAGTAAAGACCGGATGGGAGGGCAATGAGCAGTTCTTC
TRBJ1-1	TRBD1	TRBV7-2	NA	CASSRDRGGLAEAFF	TGTGCCAGCAGCCGCGACAGGGGAGGATTGGCTGAAGCTTTCTTT
TRBJ1-2	NA	TRBV25-1	NA	CASSAFRGTGYTF	TGTGCCAGCAGTGCGTTCAGGGGAACAGGCTACACCTTC
TRBJ1-2	NA	TRBV6-5	NA	CASSYQGNYYGYTF	TGTGCCAGCAGTTACCAGGGTAATTACTATGGCTACACCTTC
TRBJ2-7	TRBD1	TRBV10-3	NA	CAISEVDRGPSYEQYF	TGTGCCATCAGTGAGGTTGACAGGGGGCCCTCCTACGAGCAGTACTTC
TRBJ2-3	NA	TRBV19	NA	CASSIYLEGTQYF	TGTGCCAGTAGTATATATCTGGAGGGTACGCAGTATTTT
TRBJ1-4	TRBD1	TRBV18	NA	CASSPGTGDQAKLFF	TGTGCCAGCTCACCAGGGACAGGGGATCAGGCAAAACTGTTTTTT
TRBJ1-2	NA	TRBV29-1	NA	CSVEGQGYGYTF	TGCAGCGTTGAAGGCCAGGGCTATGGCTACACCTTC
TRBJ1-1	NA	TRBV7-3	NA	CASSSLGATEAFF	TGTGCCAGCAGCTCCCTAGGCGCGACTGAAGCTTTCTTT
TRBJ1-6	TRBD1	TRBV3-1/TRBV3-2	NA	CASSQAGETGTPHF	TGTGCCAGCAGCCAAGCAGGCGAGACAGGGACTCCGCACTTT
TRBJ1-2	TRBD1	TRBV10-3	NA	CAMTGGGDYGYTF	TGTGCCATGACAGGGGGTGGGGACTATGGCTACACCTTC
TRBJ2-5	NA	TRBV18	NA	CASSQRLQGETQYF	TGTGCCAGCTCACAGAGATTACAGGGAGAGACCCAGTACTTC
TRBJ2-1	NA	TRBV6-5	NA	CASRGARGSKGEQFF	TGTGCCAGCAGGGGGGCCCGCGGCAGTAAGGGCGAGCAGTTCTTC